One and the same sample provided the 20 T cell receptor beta chains below, sequenced in a study of T cell responses to AZD1222 COVID-19 vaccine. Clones were read by immunoSEQ multiplex PCR, and TCRdb kept only the in-frame ones, dropping some. In the table there are approximately 110,000 clones, approximately 83% of which are singletons. The sample in question was peripheral blood, obtained on day 0 of AZD1222 vaccination. The receptors were gathered from an adult in good health.

V is TRBV28 and J is TRBJ1-1; D might be TRBD1 (6 bases). Germline V gene sequence: CDR1 MDHEN, CDR2 SYDVKM. With 4 bases removed from V and 10 bases from J, the gap between germline ends came to 10 bases. The CDR3 is 11 residues long. The CDR3 DNA reads as TGTGCCAGCAGTTCGGGCAGGGGAGCTTTCTTT. This encodes CASSSGRGAFF.

The J gene is TRBJ1-3, the V gene TRBV4-2; D is perhaps TRBD1 (5 bases). CDR1 LGHNA and CDR2 YNFKEQ come from the germline V gene. Trimming stripped 0 bases from V and 4 bases from J, with 16 bases between. The CDR3 is 17 amino acids. The CDR3 nucleotides are TGTGCCAGCAGCCAAGATCCAGGGAGCGCCTCCGGAAACACCATATATTTT. Translated, it gives CASSQDPGSASGNTIYF.

This chain uses TRBV5-1 with TRBJ2-7; D perhaps matches TRBD1 (5 bases). The CDR3 loop spans 15 amino acids. Deletions cut 4 bases from V and 2 bases from J, with 16 bases between. The germline gives CDR1 SGHRS, CDR2 YFSETQ. The CDR3 protein is CASSTDSQGAYEQYF. CDR3 in DNA: TGCGCCAGCAGCACCGACAGTCAAGGGGCCTACGAGCAGTACTTC.

This chain links TRBV6-2 or TRBV6-3 with TRBJ1-5; 9 bases are a match to TRBD1. Germline CDR1 and CDR2: MNHEY and SVGEGT. Trimming at V came to 6 bases and at J to 4 bases, leaving 13 bases not matched to a gene. The CDR3 has 17 amino acids. The CDR3 is CASSPRGTGIRNQPQHF. As DNA, the CDR3 is TGTGCCAGCAGCCCGCGCGGGACAGGGATTCGGAATCAGCCCCAGCATTTT.

This chain joins TRBV28 and TRBJ2-1; 12 bases fit TRBD2. J was trimmed by 7 bases and V by 3 bases; bases with no gene match: 7. The CDR3 is 16 residues long. Germline CDR1 MDHEN, CDR2 SYDVKM. CDR3 in amino acids: CASSFGLAGSRNEQFF. Here the CDR3 DNA reads TGTGCCAGCAGTTTTGGACTAGCGGGGTCTCGGAATGAGCAGTTCTTC.

The rearrangement links TRBV18 to TRBJ1-6; 8 nucleotides align to TRBD1. Germline V gene data show CDR1 as KGHSH and CDR2 as LQKENI. The ends lost 3 bases at V and 5 bases at J; junction bases unmatched: 3. The CDR3 has 15 residues. CDR3: CASSPRTGNNSPLHF. The CDR3 coding sequence is TGTGCCAGCTCACCGCGGACAGGGAATAATTCACCCCTCCACTTT.

V and J are TRBV28 and TRBJ1-1; no clear D gene. V gave up 3 bases and J gave up 2 bases, with 7 bases separating them. Germline V gene data show CDR1 as MDHEN and CDR2 as SYDVKM. The CDR3 extends over 13 amino acids. This CDR3 is CASSFVSNTEAFF. CDR3 in DNA: TGTGCCAGCAGTTTTGTCTCAAACACTGAAGCTTTCTTT.

This chain uses TRBV11-1 with TRBJ2-3; 8 positions match TRBD2. This CDR3 is 15 amino acids long. The V and J ends lost 2 bases and 4 bases, in that order; junction bases with no gene match: 5. The germline V gene encodes CDR1 SGHAT and CDR2 FQDESV (reference sequence). The CDR3 region is CASSLTGGPADTQYF. The CDR3 DNA reads TGTGCCAGCAGCTTAACGGGAGGGCCCGCAGATACGCAGTATTTT.

This rearrangement joins TRBV2 to TRBJ1-2; D not certain. This CDR3 is 15 amino acids long. Per the germline V gene, CDR1 is SNHLY and CDR2 is FYNNEI. Trimming shortened V by 3 bases and J by 8 bases, and 19 bases separated the two germline ends. CDR3 sequence (DNA): TGTGCCAGCAGTGACTCTTCGGCCGCAGGCGACGGCTACACCTTC. Protein product: CASSDSSAAGDGYTF. The whole variable domain, remainder taken from reference TRBV2 and TRBJ1-2, is EPEVTQTPSHQVTQMGQEVILRCVPISNHLYFYWYRQILGQKVEFLVSFYNNEISEKSEIFDDQFSVERPDGSNFTLKIRSTKLEDSAMYFCASSDSSAAGDGYTFGSGTRLTVV.

V is TRBV27 and J is TRBJ2-7, with TRBD2 matching 8 bases. This CDR3 is built from 14 residues. Germline trimming cut 11 bases from V and 2 bases from J; bases unmatched to any gene: 11. Germline CDR1 and CDR2: MNHEY and SMNVEV (reference sequence). The CDR3 region has the DNA TGTGCCGGCACTCACAGCGGGGGAGCCTACGAGCAGTACTTC. It yields the protein CAGTHSGGAYEQYF.

The genes are TRBV2 and TRBJ1-5; a possible D gene is TRBD1 (6 bases). The CDR3 has 13 residues. Germline V gene lookup returns CDR1 SNHLY and CDR2 FYNNEI. V lost 7 bases and J 6 bases, leaving 13 bases between the germline ends. CDR3 in amino acids: CASKGTGIQPQHF. The CDR3 region has the DNA TGTGCCAGCAAAGGAACAGGGATTCAGCCCCAGCATTTT. The variable domain in full, completed from reference TRBV2 and TRBJ1-5, reads EPEVTQTPSHQVTQMGQEVILRCVPISNHLYFYWYRQILGQKVEFLVSFYNNEISEKSEIFDDQFSVERPDGSNFTLKIRSTKLEDSAMYFCASKGTGIQPQHFGDGTRLSIL.

V usage is TRBV19 and J usage is TRBJ1-1; 7 positions match TRBD1. The V gene's germline CDR1 is LNHDA and CDR2 SQIVND (reference sequence). Trimming took 5 bases from V and 0 from J; bases not matched to a gene: 6. The CDR3 totals 15 residues. CDR3 sequence reads: CASSGDSWLNTEAFF. The CDR3 DNA follows: TGTGCCAGTAGTGGGGACAGTTGGTTGAACACTGAAGCTTTCTTT.

V and J are TRBV28 and TRBJ2-5; a weak D match, TRBD2 (5 bases). The germline V gene has CDR1 MDHEN and CDR2 SYDVKM. Trimming removed 2 bases from V and 7 bases from J, with 11 bases in between. The CDR3 spans 13 residues. The DNA of the CDR3 is TGTGCCAGCAGTTTACCTACCCGGGGGACCCAGTACTTC. Translating gives CASSLPTRGTQYF.

The gene calls are TRBV12-3 or TRBV12-4 and TRBJ1-1, with D unresolved. V was clipped by 2 bases and J by 4 bases, with 5 bases between them. The CDR3 is 12 amino acids. Here the CDR3 reads CASSLRSTEAFF. CDR3 bases: TGTGCCAGCAGTTTAAGATCCACTGAAGCTTTCTTT.

The J gene is TRBJ1-6, the V gene TRBV2; D unresolved. Germline loops: CDR1 SNHLY, CDR2 FYNNEI. This CDR3 is 12 amino acids long. Trimming shortened V by 10 bases and J by 7 bases, and 11 bases separated the two germline ends. CDR3 bases: TGTGCCACACTGCGCCCGAATTCACCCCTCCACTTT. This encodes CATLRPNSPLHF.

V is TRBV6-5 and J is TRBJ2-1; D is ambiguous. V lost 8 bases to trimming and J lost 7 bases, with 15 bases between them. The CDR3 extends over 13 amino acids. Germline CDR1 and CDR2: MNHEY and SVGAGI. The CDR3 DNA reads TGTGCCAGCTACTCGTCTGGAGTGAATGAGCAGTTCTTC. Translated: CASYSSGVNEQFF.

The rearrangement joins TRBV7-6 to TRBJ2-5; 7 nucleotides align to TRBD2. Germline CDR1 reads SGHVS; CDR2 reads FNYEAQ. J lost 5 bases, V lost 5 bases, and 8 bases had no gene match. The CDR3 runs to 14 residues. The CDR3 reads CASSPLTSWETQYF. The CDR3 DNA is TGTGCCAGCAGCCCCCTGACTAGCTGGGAGACCCAGTACTTC. Looking up the rest from reference TRBV7-6 and TRBJ2-5 gives the full variable domain: GAGVSQSPRYKVTKRGQDVALRCDPISGHVSLYWYRQALGQGPEFLTYFNYEAQQDKSGLPNDRFSAERPEGSISTLTIQRTEQRDSAMYRCASSPLTSWETQYFGPGTRLLVL.

V is TRBV6-4 and J is TRBJ1-2; 9 nucleotides match TRBD1. CDR1 and CDR2 from the germline V gene are MRHNA and SNTAGT. This CDR3 has 13 residues. J was trimmed by 8 bases and V by 6 bases; bases with no gene match: 7. CDR3: CASRRTGDPGYTF. The CDR3 bases are TGTGCCAGCAGGAGGACAGGGGACCCAGGCTACACCTTC.

The J gene is TRBJ1-3, the V gene TRBV5-1; TRBD1 matches at 8 bases. The CDR3 spans 15 residues. Losses at the gene ends were 4 bases for V and 0 bases for J; bases not matched to a gene: 3. Germline V gives CDR1 SGHRS, CDR2 YFSETQ. In nucleotides, the CDR3 is TGCGCCAGCAGCCCAACAGGGGGCTCTGGAAACACCATATATTTT. Amino acid sequence: CASSPTGGSGNTIYF. Filled out from reference TRBV5-1 and TRBJ1-3, the complete variable domain reads KAGVTQTPRYLIKTRGQQVTLSCSPISGHRSVSWYQQTPGQGLQFLFEYFSETQRNKGNFPGRFSGRQFSNSRSEMNVSTLELGDSALYLCASSPTGGSGNTIYFGEGSWLTVV.

CDR3 loop: CASSAQDREETQYF. The CDR3 DNA is TGTGCCAGCAGCGCCCAAGACAGGGAAGAGACCCAGTACTTC. The V gene is TRBV9, the J gene TRBJ2-5; 7 nucleotides align to TRBD1. The CDR3 consists of 14 residues. Germline V gene sequence: CDR1 SGDLS, CDR2 YYNGEE. The J segment lost 3 bases and the V segment lost 3 bases, leaving 5 bases of the junction unmatched.